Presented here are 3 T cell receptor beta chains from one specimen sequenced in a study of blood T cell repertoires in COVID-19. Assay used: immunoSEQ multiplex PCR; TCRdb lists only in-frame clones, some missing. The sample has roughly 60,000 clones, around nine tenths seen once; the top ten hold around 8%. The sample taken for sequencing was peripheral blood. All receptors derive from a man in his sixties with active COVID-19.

The CDR3 bases are TGCAGCGTTGAGGACTTACAAGGCTCCCTCTACGAGCAGTACTTC. Its protein product is CSVEDLQGSLYEQYF. The chain uses TRBV29-1 and TRBJ2-7, with D perhaps matching TRBD2 (5 bases). This CDR3 spans 15 amino acids. Germline values: CDR1 SQVTM, CDR2 ANQGSEA. V dropped 3 bases and J dropped 3 bases, with 18 bases sitting between them.

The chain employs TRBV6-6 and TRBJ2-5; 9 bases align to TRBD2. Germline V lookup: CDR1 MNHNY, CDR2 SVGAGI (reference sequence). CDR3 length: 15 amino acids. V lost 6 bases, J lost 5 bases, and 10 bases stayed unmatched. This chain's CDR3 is CASSRAGGFRETQYF. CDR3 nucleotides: TGTGCCAGCAGCAGAGCGGGAGGATTTAGGGAGACCCAGTACTTC.

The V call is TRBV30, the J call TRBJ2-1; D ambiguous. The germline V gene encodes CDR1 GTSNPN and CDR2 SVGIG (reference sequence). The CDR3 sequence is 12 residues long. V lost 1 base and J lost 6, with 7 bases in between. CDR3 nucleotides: TGTGCCTGGAGTGCTGCCGGCAATGAGCAGTTCTTC. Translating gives CAWSAAGNEQFF.